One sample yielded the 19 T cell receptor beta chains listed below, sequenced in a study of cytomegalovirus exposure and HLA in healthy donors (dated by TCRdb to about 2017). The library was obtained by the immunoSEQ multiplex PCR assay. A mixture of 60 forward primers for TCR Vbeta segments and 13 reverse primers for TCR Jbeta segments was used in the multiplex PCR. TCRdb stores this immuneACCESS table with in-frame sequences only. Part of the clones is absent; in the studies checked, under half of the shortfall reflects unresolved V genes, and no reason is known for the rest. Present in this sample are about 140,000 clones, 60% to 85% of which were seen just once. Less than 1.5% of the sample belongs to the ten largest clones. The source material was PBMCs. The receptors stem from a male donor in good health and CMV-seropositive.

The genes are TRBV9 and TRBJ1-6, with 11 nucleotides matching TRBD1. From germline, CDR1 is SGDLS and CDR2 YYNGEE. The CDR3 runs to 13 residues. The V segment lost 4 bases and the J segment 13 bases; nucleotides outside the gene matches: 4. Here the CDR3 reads CASSPRDRGPLHF. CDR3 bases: TGTGCCAGCAGCCCCCGGGACAGGGGGCCCCTCCACTTT. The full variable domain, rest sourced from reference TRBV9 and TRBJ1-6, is DSGVTQTPKHLITATGQRVTLRCSPRSGDLSVYWYQQSLDQGLQFLIQYYNGEERAKGNILERFSAQQFPDLHSELNLSSLELGDSALYFCASSPRDRGPLHFGNGTRLTVT.

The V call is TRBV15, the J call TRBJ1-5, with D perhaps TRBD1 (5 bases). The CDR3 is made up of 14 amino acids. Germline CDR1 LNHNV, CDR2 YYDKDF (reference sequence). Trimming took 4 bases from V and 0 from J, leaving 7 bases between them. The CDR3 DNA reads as TGTGCCACCAGCAAAGGGGATAGCAATCAGCCCCAGCATTTT. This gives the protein CATSKGDSNQPQHF.

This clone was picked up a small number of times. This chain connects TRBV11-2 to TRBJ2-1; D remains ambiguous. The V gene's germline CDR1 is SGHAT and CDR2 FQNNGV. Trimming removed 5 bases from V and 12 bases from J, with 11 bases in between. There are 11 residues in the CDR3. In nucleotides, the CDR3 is TGTGCCAGCAGCCTCATAGCTTCGCAGTTCTTC. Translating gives CASSLIASQFF.

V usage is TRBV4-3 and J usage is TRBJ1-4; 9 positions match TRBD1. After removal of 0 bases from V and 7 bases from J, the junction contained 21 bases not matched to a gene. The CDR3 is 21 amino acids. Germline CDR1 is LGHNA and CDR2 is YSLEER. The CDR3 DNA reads TGCGCCAGCAGCCAAGATGGTTTTCGGGCGGGACAGGGTAGTCGTGGTGAAAAACTGTTTTTT. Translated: CASSQDGFRAGQGSRGEKLFF.

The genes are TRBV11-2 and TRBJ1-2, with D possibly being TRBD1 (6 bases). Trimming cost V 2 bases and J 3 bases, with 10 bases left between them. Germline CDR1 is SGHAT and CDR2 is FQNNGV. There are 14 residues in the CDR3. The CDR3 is CASSLIRQDYGYTF. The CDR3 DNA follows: TGTGCCAGCAGCTTAATTAGACAGGACTATGGCTACACCTTC.

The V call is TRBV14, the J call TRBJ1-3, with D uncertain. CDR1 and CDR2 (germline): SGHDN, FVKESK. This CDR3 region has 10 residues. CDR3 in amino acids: CPRVGNTIYF. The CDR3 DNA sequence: TGTCCACGGGTTGGAAACACCATATATTTT. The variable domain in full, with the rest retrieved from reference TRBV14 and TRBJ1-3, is EAGVTQFPSHSVIEKGQTVTLRCDPISGHDNLYWYRRVMGKEIKFLLHFVKESKQDESGMPNNRFLAERTGGTYSTLKVQPAELEDSGVYFCPRVGNTIYFGEGSWLTVV.

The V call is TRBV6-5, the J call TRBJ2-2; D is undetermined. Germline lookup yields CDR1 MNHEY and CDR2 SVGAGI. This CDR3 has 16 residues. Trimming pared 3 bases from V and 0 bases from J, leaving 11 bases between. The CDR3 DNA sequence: TGTGCCAGCAGTTATTCAAGCGCTTCGAACACCGGGGAGCTGTTTTTT. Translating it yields CASSYSSASNTGELFF.

The CDR3 protein is CASSEAGTGGKYEQYF. The DNA for the CDR3 is TGTGCCAGCAGTGAAGCGGGGACCGGAGGGAAATACGAGCAGTACTTC. This rearrangement joins TRBV6-1 to TRBJ2-7, with a weak D call TRBD2 (6 bases). Deletions cut 0 bases from V and 4 bases from J, with 16 bases between. This CDR3 spans 16 amino acids. Germline V gives CDR1 MNHNS, CDR2 SASEGT.

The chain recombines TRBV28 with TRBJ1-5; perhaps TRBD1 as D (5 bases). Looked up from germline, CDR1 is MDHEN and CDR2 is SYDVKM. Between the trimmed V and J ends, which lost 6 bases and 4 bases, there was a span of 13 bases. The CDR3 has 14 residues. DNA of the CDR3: TGTGCCAGCAGCCCTCCTGGGGCGAATCAGCCCCAGCATTTT. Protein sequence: CASSPPGANQPQHF.

CDR3 residues: CASSPHRLGHNQPQHF. In nucleotides, the CDR3 is TGTGCCAGCAGCCCTCACAGGCTTGGGCACAATCAGCCCCAGCATTTT. V and J are TRBV7-9 and TRBJ1-5; D perhaps matches TRBD1 (5 bases). Germline V gene lookup returns CDR1 SEHNR and CDR2 FQNEAQ (reference sequence). The CDR3 length is 16 residues. Trimming removed 5 bases at V and 3 bases at J, with 17 bases between.

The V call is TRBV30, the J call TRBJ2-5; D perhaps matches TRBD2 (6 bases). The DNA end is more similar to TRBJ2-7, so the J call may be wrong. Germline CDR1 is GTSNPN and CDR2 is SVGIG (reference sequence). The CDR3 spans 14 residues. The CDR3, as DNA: TGTGCCTGGAGTGTCACGGGGGTAGGTTACGAGCAGTACTTC. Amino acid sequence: CAWSVTGVGYEQYF.

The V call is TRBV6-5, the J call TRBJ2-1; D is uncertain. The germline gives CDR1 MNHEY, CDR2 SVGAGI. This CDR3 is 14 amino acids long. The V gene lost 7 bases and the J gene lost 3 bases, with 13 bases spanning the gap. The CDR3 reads CASTPGPDYNEQFF. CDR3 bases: TGTGCCAGCACTCCTGGGCCGGACTACAATGAGCAGTTCTTC.

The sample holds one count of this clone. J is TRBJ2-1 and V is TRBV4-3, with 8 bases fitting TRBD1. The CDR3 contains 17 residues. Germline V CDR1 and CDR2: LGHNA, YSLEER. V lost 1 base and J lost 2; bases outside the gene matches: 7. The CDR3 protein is CASSQGGTGSPYNEQFF. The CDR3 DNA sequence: TGCGCCAGCAGCCAAGGTGGGACAGGCAGCCCCTACAATGAGCAGTTCTTC.

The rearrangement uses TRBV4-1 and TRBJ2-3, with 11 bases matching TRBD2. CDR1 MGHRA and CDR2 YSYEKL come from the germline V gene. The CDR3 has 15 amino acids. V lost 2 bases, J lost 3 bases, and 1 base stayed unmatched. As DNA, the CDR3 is TGCGCCAGCAGCCAATTAGCGGGAGGGACAGATACGCAGTATTTT. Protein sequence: CASSQLAGGTDTQYF.

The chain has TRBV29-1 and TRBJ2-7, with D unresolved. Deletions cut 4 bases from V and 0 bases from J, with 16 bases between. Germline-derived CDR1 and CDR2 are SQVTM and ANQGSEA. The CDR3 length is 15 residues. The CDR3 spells CSVGKLNYNSYEQYF. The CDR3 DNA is TGCAGCGTTGGAAAACTCAACTACAACTCCTACGAGCAGTACTTC.

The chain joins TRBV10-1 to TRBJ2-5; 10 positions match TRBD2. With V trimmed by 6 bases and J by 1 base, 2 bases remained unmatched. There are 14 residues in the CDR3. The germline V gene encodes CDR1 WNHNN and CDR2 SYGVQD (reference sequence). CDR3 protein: CASSLAGVQETQYF. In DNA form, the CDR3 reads TGCGCCAGCAGCCTAGCGGGGGTCCAAGAGACCCAGTACTTC.

The CDR3: CASSTSGQPSYNEQFF. CDR3 DNA sequence: TGTGCCAGCAGTACCTCCGGACAGCCCTCCTACAATGAGCAGTTCTTC. The V call is TRBV28, the J call TRBJ2-1; a weak D match, TRBD1 (6 bases). In germline, CDR1 is MDHEN, CDR2 SYDVKM. This CDR3 is built from 16 residues. The V end was cut by 5 bases, the J end by 0 bases, with 14 bases between.

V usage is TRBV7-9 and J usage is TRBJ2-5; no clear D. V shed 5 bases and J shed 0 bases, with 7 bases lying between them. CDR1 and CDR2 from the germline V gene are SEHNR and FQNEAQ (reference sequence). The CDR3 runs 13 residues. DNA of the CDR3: TGTGCCAGCAGCCCTCCAGACCAAGAGACCCAGTACTTC. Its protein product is CASSPPDQETQYF. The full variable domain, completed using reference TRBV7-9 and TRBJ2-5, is DTGVSQNPRHKITKRGQNVTFRCDPISEHNRLYWYRQTLGQGPEFLTYFQNEAQLEKSRLLSDRFSAERPKGSFSTLEIQRTEQGDSAMYLCASSPPDQETQYFGPGTRLLVL.

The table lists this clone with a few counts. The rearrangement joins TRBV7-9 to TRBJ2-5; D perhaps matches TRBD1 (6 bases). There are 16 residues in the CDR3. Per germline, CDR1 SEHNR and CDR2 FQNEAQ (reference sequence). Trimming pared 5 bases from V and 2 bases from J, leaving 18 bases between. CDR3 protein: CASSPIRSDRQETQYF. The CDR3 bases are TGTGCCAGCAGCCCCATAAGATCGGACAGACAAGAGACCCAGTACTTC.